A selection of T cell receptor beta chains follows, all from one sample in a study of immune cell composition in non-small cell lung cancer. The repertoire was sequenced with immunoSEQ multiplex PCR; TCRdb's copy has only in-frame clones and lacks some. In the table there are some 9,200 clones, around three quarters of which are singletons. The specimen was lung tumor tissue. Source of these receptors: a human donor with non-small cell lung cancer. Each CDR3 is given without its conserved first and last residue. Fields, in order: CDR3 protein, V gene, clone size, J gene. The listing skips clone size in some rows; elsewhere it reads once, few, many or a size class.

CDR3: SVGATYEQY
V: TRBV29-1
size: NA
J: TRBJ2-7

CDR3: ASRGQGVSGNTIY
V: TRBV6-1
size: NA
J: TRBJ1-3

CDR3: ASSLSLALTVREQF
V: TRBV27
size: once
J: TRBJ2-1

CDR3: ASSNTSSGFTYNEQF
V: TRBV5-1
size: few
J: TRBJ2-1

CDR3: SVSDSPSQPQH
V: TRBV29-1
size: NA
J: TRBJ1-5

CDR3: ASSLGVVYEQY
V: TRBV7-6
size: NA
J: TRBJ2-7

CDR3: ASSIDSNYGYT
V: TRBV5-1
size: NA
J: TRBJ1-2

CDR3: ASSRRRTDTQY
V: TRBV5-6
size: NA
J: TRBJ2-3

CDR3: AIRRTSGEDTQY
V: TRBV10-3
size: NA
J: TRBJ2-3

CDR3: ASSLHGEYGYT
V: TRBV28
size: NA
J: TRBJ1-2

CDR3: ASSLQMRGVGSGANVLT
V: TRBV27
size: few
J: TRBJ2-6